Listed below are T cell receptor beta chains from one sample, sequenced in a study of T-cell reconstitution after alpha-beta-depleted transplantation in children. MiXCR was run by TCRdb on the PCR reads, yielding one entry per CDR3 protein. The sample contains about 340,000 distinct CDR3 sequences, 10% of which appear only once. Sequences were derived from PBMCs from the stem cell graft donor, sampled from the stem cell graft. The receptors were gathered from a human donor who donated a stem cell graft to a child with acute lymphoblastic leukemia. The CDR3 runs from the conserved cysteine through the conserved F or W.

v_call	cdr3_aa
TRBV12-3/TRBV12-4	CASSRQASGRKNEQFF
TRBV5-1	CASSDRFGYEQYF
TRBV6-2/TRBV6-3	CASSYSSGGPEQFF
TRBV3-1	CASSQAGIGETQYF
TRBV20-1	CSAAGHEQYF
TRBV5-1	CASSLSSQGGQETQYF
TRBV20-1	CSASGQMLNQPQHF
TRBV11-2	CASSSTADTQYF
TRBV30	CAWSVVSGGTGELFF
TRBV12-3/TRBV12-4	CASSASLLSQIVDNEQFF
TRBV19	CASMGPPQQGQFF
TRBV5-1	CASSITGPQNTEAFF
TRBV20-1	CSARDRGRGHTEAFF
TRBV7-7	CASSPRDRDPVEQFF
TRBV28	CASSQGYSPYNEQFF
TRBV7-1	CASSSRTGSPSSPRKSKNIQYF
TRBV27	CASSHHGESFHGYTF
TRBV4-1	CASSQVKGVPDEQFF
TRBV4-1	CASSQLGIDNEQFF
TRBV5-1	CASRRGEREPQHF
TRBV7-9	CASGRTSGGYNEQFF